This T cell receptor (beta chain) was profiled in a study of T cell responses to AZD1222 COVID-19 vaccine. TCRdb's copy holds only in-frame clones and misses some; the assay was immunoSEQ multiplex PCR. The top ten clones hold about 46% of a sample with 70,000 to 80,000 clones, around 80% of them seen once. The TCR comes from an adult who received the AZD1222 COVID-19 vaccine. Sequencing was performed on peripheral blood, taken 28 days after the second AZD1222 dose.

The CDR3 sequence: CASSRAGTSGGAVGGELFF. The CDR3, as DNA: TGTGCCAGCAGCAGGGCCGGGACTAGCGGGGGGGCCGTTGGCGGGGAGCTGTTTTTT. The chain joins TRBV5-4 to TRBJ2-2; 16 bases are shared with TRBD2. CDR1 is SGHNT, CDR2 YYREEE, per germline (reference sequence). Germline trimming cut 4 bases from V and 7 bases from J; bases unmatched to any gene: 13. The CDR3 totals 19 residues.